This T cell receptor beta chain stems from a study of blood T cell repertoires in COVID-19. The CDR3 sequence is 16 residues long. Per germline, CDR1 SGDLS and CDR2 YYNGEE. Trimming took off 3 bases at V and 0 bases at J, with 15 bases between the two ends. The table came from immunoSEQ multiplex PCR; TCRdb's copy has only in-frame clones and leaves some out. The repertoire includes 130,000 or so clones, roughly four fifths of them detected once, and 9% to 15% sits in the top ten. The genes are TRBV9 and TRBJ1-1, with unresolved D. Specimen: peripheral blood. This clonotype originated in a woman aged 60-70 years with acute or convalescent COVID-19. The DNA of the CDR3 is TGTGCCAGCAGCGACGACAAATATACCTTGAACACTGAAGCTTTCTTT. The encoded protein is CASSDDKYTLNTEAFF.